This TCR beta chain was documented in a study of beta chain features in type 1 diabetes. This clone came up once. Its target is unknown. Trimming removed 5 bases from V and 5 bases from J, with 16 bases in between. Per the germline V gene, CDR1 is SNHLY and CDR2 is FYNNEI. The CDR3 has 16 amino acids. Every isolated RNA sample was fully reverse transcribed, so sequencing captured expressed TCRB transcripts. Data came from immunoSEQ multiplex PCR; TCRdb stores just in-frame clones and leaves some out. The sample records about 650,000 clones, approximately 13% being singletons. Broader study findings: A moderate, significant TCRB CDR3 shortening appeared in type 1 diabetes across four CD4+ subsets. The question left open here concerned HLA type influencing TCRB rearrangement.

The sequenced sample was naive CD4+ T cells from blood. This receptor was obtained from a man aged 25-40 years with type 1 diabetes. The chain recombines TRBV2 with TRBJ1-6; maybe TRBD1 (5 bases). The DNA for the CDR3 is TGTGCCAGCAGTCGGTCCGGGACCGAGAATAATTCACCCCTCCACTTT. Translating gives CASSRSGTENNSPLHF.